This TCR beta chain was observed in a study of cytomegalovirus exposure and HLA in healthy donors. The PCR used 60 Vbeta and 13 Jbeta primers. Here immunoSEQ multiplex PCR was the method, and the copy in TCRdb shows in-frame clones only, minus some. The sample has around 94,000 clones, roughly three fifths seen once. CDR3 length: 16 residues. V lost 6 bases and J 5 bases, leaving 22 bases between the germline ends. The germline V gene has CDR1 MGHDK and CDR2 SYGVNS. The J gene is TRBJ2-5, the V gene TRBV25-1; tentatively, D is TRBD2 (6 bases). Input material: PBMCs. The origin of this receptor is a human donor in good health. The CDR3 sequence is CASSLRRDWRAETQYF. In DNA form, the CDR3 reads TGTGCCAGCAGCTTACGGCGGGACTGGCGTGCGGAGACCCAGTACTTC.